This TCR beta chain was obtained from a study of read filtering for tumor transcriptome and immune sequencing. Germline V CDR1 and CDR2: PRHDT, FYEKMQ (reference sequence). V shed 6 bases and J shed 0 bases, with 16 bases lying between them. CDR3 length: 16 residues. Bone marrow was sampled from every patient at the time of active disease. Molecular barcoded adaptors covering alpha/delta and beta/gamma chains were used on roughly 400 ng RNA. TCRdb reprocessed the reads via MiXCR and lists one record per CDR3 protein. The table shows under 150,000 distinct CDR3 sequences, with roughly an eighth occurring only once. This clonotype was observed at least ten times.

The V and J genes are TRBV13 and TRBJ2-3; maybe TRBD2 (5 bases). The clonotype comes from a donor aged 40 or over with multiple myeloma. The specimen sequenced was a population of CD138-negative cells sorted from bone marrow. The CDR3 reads CASSLGLDPSTDTQYF. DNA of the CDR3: TGTGCCAGCAGTCTCGGACTCGACCCTAGCACAGATACGCAGTATTTT.